The rows below give T cell receptor beta chains drawn from one sample of a study of shared clonotypes between healthy human individuals. The data were produced by immunoSEQ multiplex PCR, yet TCRdb's version contains in-frame clones alone and is incomplete. This table holds around 1.4 million clones, around 98.5% found once. Sequenced: naive CD4+ T cells sorted from blood. These receptors all come from a man aged 25-40 years in good health. Each CDR3 is given with its conserved first and last residue. Each record gives: CDR3 protein, V gene.

CASNPSGTDTQYF TRBV27
CANPGKQPQHF TRBV19
CASSIEGRTQYF TRBV19
CASSSSGRLMNTEAFF TRBV7-9
CASSLRYGYEQYF TRBV7-2
CASSMGRGNYEQYF TRBV19
CASSFSGRRDTQYF TRBV7-2
CASKGQVQYF TRBV2
CASSLTKGADTQYF TRBV5-6
CASSESVRGRRYGYTF TRBV6-1
CASSTTIATNEKLFF TRBV7-9
CASNNRESGELFF TRBV5-1